A selection of T cell receptor beta chains follows, all from one sample in a study of OX40 agonist ivuxolimab in advanced cancers. Profiling relied on immunoSEQ multiplex PCR, and the TCRdb table lists in-frame clones only, not all of them. Of about 19,000 clones listed, roughly 85% are singletons. The sequenced sample was CD4+ or CD8+ T cells sorted from blood, obtained in a trial of the OX40 agonist ivuxolimab. The receptors derive from an adult with an advanced solid tumor such as melanoma, head and neck, liver or kidney cancer. CDR3s include the opening cysteine and the closing phenylalanine or tryptophan. D genes are given only for firm matches. The size of a clone is reported for some rows only, either as once, few or many, or as a class for expanded clones.

CDR3: CASLSGGRGRLGQPQHF; DNA: TGTGCCAGCCTTAGCGGTGGAAGAGGACGATTGGGTCAGCCCCAGCATTTT; J: TRBJ1-5; size: NA; V: TRBV28; D: NA
CDR3: CASSAPPRGEEKLFF; DNA: TGTGCCAGCAGTGCCCCCCCGCGGGGAGAGGAAAAACTGTTTTTT; J: TRBJ1-4; size: NA; V: TRBV28; D: NA
CDR3: CASSPRTSGRDRETQYF; DNA: TGTGCCAGCAGCCCTCGGACTAGCGGAAGAGACAGGGAGACCCAGTACTTC; J: TRBJ2-5; size: NA; V: TRBV11-2; D: TRBD2
CDR3: CASSFQGQGIYEQYF; DNA: TGTGCCAGCAGCTTCCAGGGACAGGGTATTTACGAGCAGTACTTC; J: TRBJ2-7; size: once; V: TRBV5-5; D: TRBD1
CDR3: CASSHRGRTYEQYF; DNA: TGTGCCAGCAGTCACAGGGGGCGGACCTACGAGCAGTACTTC; J: TRBJ2-7; size: NA; V: TRBV6-9; D: TRBD1
CDR3: CASRDPRGEKLFF; DNA: TGTGCCAGCCGGGACCCCCGGGGGGAAAAACTGTTTTTT; J: TRBJ1-4; size: once; V: TRBV5-5; D: NA
CDR3: CASSAGENQPQHF; DNA: TGTGCCAGCAGCGCCGGGGAGAATCAGCCCCAGCATTTT; J: TRBJ1-5; size: NA; V: TRBV9; D: NA
CDR3: CASSFDQGKGSYEQYF; DNA: TGTGCCAGCAGCTTTGACCAGGGAAAGGGCTCCTACGAGCAGTACTTC; J: TRBJ2-7; size: NA; V: TRBV7-9; D: NA
CDR3: CASSPSTDTQYF; DNA: TGCGCCAGCAGCCCCTCGACAGATACGCAGTATTTT; J: TRBJ2-3; size: NA; V: TRBV5-1; D: NA
CDR3: CASSAHEGYEQFF; DNA: TGTGCCAGCAGCGCTCACGAAGGCTATGAGCAGTTCTTC; J: TRBJ2-1; size: NA; V: TRBV11-1; D: NA
CDR3: CATSRGASGSDEQFF; DNA: TGTGCCACCAGCAGAGGGGCTAGCGGGAGCGATGAGCAGTTCTTC; J: TRBJ2-1; size: NA; V: TRBV15; D: TRBD2
CDR3: CASSFGTSVDEQYF; DNA: TGTGCCAGCAGCTTCGGGACTAGCGTGGACGAGCAGTACTTC; J: TRBJ2-7; size: NA; V: TRBV11-2; D: TRBD2
CDR3: CASSLDRYGYTF; DNA: TGTGCCAGCAGTCTGGACAGATATGGCTACACCTTC; J: TRBJ1-2; size: NA; V: TRBV7-2; D: NA
CDR3: CASSGSAQRYEKLFF; DNA: TGCGCCAGCAGTGGGTCAGCTCAACGTTATGAAAAACTGTTTTTT; J: TRBJ1-4; size: NA; V: TRBV10-2; D: NA
CDR3: CASSATGTGGDTQYF; DNA: TGTGCCAGCAGCGCGACAGGGACAGGGGGTGATACGCAGTATTTT; J: TRBJ2-3; size: NA; V: TRBV9; D: TRBD1
CDR3: CASSPSQRGYEQYF; DNA: TGCGCCAGCAGCCCGAGCCAGCGGGGCTACGAGCAGTACTTC; J: TRBJ2-7; size: NA; V: TRBV5-1; D: TRBD2
CDR3: CAISDLQGEAYNEQFF; DNA: TGTGCCATCAGTGACTTACAGGGGGAGGCCTACAATGAGCAGTTCTTC; J: TRBJ2-1; size: NA; V: TRBV10-3; D: TRBD1
CDR3: CASSSVTRSTDTQYF; DNA: TGCGCCAGCAGTAGCGTGACACGTAGCACAGATACGCAGTATTTT; J: TRBJ2-3; size: NA; V: TRBV10-2; D: NA
CDR3: CASSFTRGGTEAFF; DNA: TGTGCCAGCAGTTTCACTAGAGGGGGCACTGAAGCTTTCTTT; J: TRBJ1-1; size: once; V: TRBV28; D: NA
CDR3: CASSYDRQGVPYEQYF; DNA: TGTGCCAGCAGCTATGATAGACAGGGAGTTCCCTACGAGCAGTACTTC; J: TRBJ2-7; size: NA; V: TRBV2; D: TRBD1
CDR3: CASSTTGGEYNEQFF; DNA: TGCGCCAGCAGTACGACAGGGGGGGAGTACAATGAGCAGTTCTTC; J: TRBJ2-1; size: NA; V: TRBV5-1; D: TRBD1
CDR3: CASSAVGTATYEQYF; DNA: TGTGCCAGCAGCGCCGTAGGGACAGCCACCTACGAGCAGTACTTC; J: TRBJ2-7; size: NA; V: TRBV6-1; D: TRBD1
CDR3: CASSEYEAGLYEQYF; DNA: TGTGCCAGCAGTGAATATGAAGCGGGACTCTACGAGCAGTACTTC; J: TRBJ2-7; size: NA; V: TRBV6-1; D: TRBD2
CDR3: CATSALNTEAFF; DNA: TGTGCCACCAGCGCGTTGAACACTGAAGCTTTCTTT; J: TRBJ1-1; size: NA; V: TRBV15; D: NA
CDR3: CASSVSGRDYNEQFF; DNA: TGTGCCAGCAGCGTTAGCGGGAGAGATTACAATGAGCAGTTCTTC; J: TRBJ2-1; size: NA; V: TRBV9; D: TRBD2
CDR3: CASSPRLVYNEQFF; DNA: TGTGCCAGCAGCCCACGACTGGTATACAATGAGCAGTTCTTC; J: TRBJ2-1; size: NA; V: TRBV14; D: NA
CDR3: CAIRTGTVNTEAFF; DNA: TGTGCCATCAGGACCGGGACAGTGAACACTGAAGCTTTCTTT; J: TRBJ1-1; size: NA; V: TRBV10-3; D: TRBD1
CDR3: CASRKLRASGYEQYF; DNA: TGTGCCAGCAGGAAACTCCGGGCTAGCGGCTACGAGCAGTACTTC; J: TRBJ2-7; size: NA; V: TRBV5-6; D: TRBD2
CDR3: CASSEGRGHYLYEQYF; DNA: TGTGCCAGCAGTGAAGGCAGGGGGCACTACTTATACGAGCAGTACTTC; J: TRBJ2-7; size: NA; V: TRBV25-1; D: TRBD1
CDR3: CASSPLSGNTIYF; DNA: TGTGCCAGTAGCCCGCTTTCTGGAAACACCATATATTTT; J: TRBJ1-3; size: NA; V: TRBV19; D: NA